This T cell receptor beta chain was profiled in a study of blood T cell repertoires in COVID-19. At the level of the study: T cells, B-cell-depleted T cells, or PBMCs supplied cDNA or gDNA.

The study assigned cohorts using participant-reported clinical history. Donors in Cohort 3 counted as recovered after two negative PCRs, clearance, or symptom resolution. Per the original methods: Estimation of nucleated cell counts was performed using reference gene primer amplification. Sequencing was performed with immunoSEQ multiplex PCR; in TCRdb, only in-frame clones are kept and a portion is missing. V and J calls and clone size are given by that table; D and trimming were obtained from the DNA. The sample includes under 450,000 clones, around 87% seen only once; the top ten take approximately 1.2%. Sequenced: PBMCs or T cells enriched from blood (not recorded which). The receptor's source is a man aged 25-45 years who had recovered from COVID-19.

DNA for the CDR3: TGTGCCAGCAGGGGCGACAGGGTGGGAAAACTGTTTTTT. Translated: CASRGDRVGKLFF. The chain carries TRBV5-4 and TRBJ1-4; TRBD1 matches at 7 bases. The CDR3 has 13 amino acids. Germline V gene sequence: CDR1 SGHNT, CDR2 YYREEE (reference sequence). The V and J ends lost 5 bases and 10 bases, in that order; junction bases with no gene match: 8. Looking up the rest from reference TRBV5-4 and TRBJ1-4 gives the full variable domain: ETGVTQSPTHLIKTRGQQVTLRCSSQSGHNTVSWYQQALGQGPQFIFQYYREEENGRGNFPPRFSGLQFPNYSSELNVNALELDDSALYLCASRGDRVGKLFFGSGTQLSVL.